This TCR beta chain was sequenced for a study of blood T cell repertoires in COVID-19. Study background: Samples representing acute and convalescent COVID-19 were sourced from the United States, Italy and Spain. Nucleic acid was either cDNA or gDNA, and it came from T cells, B-cell-depleted T cells, or PBMCs.

Authors' methods: For nucleated cells, counts were estimated from reference gene primer amplification. Clones were read by immunoSEQ multiplex PCR, and TCRdb kept only the in-frame ones, dropping some. V and J calls and clone size come straight from that table; D and trimming were deduced from the DNA. The data show under 250,000 clones, around 88% seen once. This clone was seen only a few times. The V gene end was trimmed by 6 bases and the J gene end by 8 bases; junction bases not matched to a gene: 7. The germline V gene has CDR1 MNHEY and CDR2 SVGAGI. CDR3 size: 14 residues. This clonotype originated in a man at least 80 years old with acute or convalescent COVID-19. The gene calls are TRBV6-5 and TRBJ1-6; 7 nucleotides match TRBD1. Sequencing was done on a sample of peripheral blood. DNA for the CDR3: TGTGCCAGCAGGAACAGGGGCCAGGATTCACCCCTCCACTTT. The encoded protein is CASRNRGQDSPLHF.